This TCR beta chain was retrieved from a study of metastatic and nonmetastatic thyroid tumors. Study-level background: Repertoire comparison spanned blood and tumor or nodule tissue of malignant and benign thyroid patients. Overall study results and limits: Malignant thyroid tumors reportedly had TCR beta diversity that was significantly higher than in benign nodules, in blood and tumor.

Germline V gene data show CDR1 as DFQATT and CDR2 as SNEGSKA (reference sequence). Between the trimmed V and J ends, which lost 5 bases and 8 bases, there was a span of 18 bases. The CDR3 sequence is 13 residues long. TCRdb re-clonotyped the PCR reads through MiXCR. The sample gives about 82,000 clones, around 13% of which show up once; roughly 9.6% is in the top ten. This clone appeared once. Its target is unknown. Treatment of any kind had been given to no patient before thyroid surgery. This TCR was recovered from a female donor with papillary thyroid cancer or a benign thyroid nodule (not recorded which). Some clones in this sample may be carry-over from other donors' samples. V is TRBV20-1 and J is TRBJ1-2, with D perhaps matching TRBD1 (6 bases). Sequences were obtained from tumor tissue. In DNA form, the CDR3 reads TGCAGTGCTGGAACAGGGTTGGGGGAGGGCTACACCTTC. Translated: CSAGTGLGEGYTF.